The 18 T cell receptor beta chains reported below all come from one sample, sequenced in a study of T cell responses to AZD1222 COVID-19 vaccine. Clones were read by immunoSEQ multiplex PCR, and TCRdb kept only the in-frame ones, dropping some. The table has roughly 70,000 clones, about 88% seen once. The material sequenced was peripheral blood, taken on day 0 of AZD1222 vaccination. These receptors originate from an adult in good health.

This clone was seen only once. The gene calls are TRBV10-2 and TRBJ2-5; tentative D call: TRBD1 (5 bases). The CDR3 covers 12 residues. From germline, CDR1 is WSHSY and CDR2 SAAADI. Trimming removed 4 bases at V and 5 bases at J, with 8 bases between. The CDR3 DNA reads TGCGCCAGCAGTGCTAAGGGGGAGACCCAGTACTTC. The encoded protein is CASSAKGETQYF.

The V and J genes are TRBV4-1 and TRBJ2-1; D gene uncertain. CDR3 size: 16 residues. Germline V CDR1 and CDR2: MGHRA, YSYEKL. Trimming took off 4 bases at V and 2 bases at J, with 15 bases between the two ends. The CDR3 loop reads CASSRLPVAAYNEQFF. CDR3 in DNA: TGCGCCAGCAGCCGGTTGCCGGTAGCCGCCTACAATGAGCAGTTCTTC.

The V gene is TRBV7-8, the J gene TRBJ1-4, with D perhaps matching TRBD1 (5 bases). Deletions cut 2 bases from V and 7 bases from J, with 20 bases between. The germline gives CDR1 SGHVS, CDR2 FQNEAQ. This CDR3 region has 17 residues. This CDR3 reads CASSLYIRVDFGEKLFF. The DNA of the CDR3 is TGTGCCAGCAGCTTATACATCAGGGTTGATTTTGGTGAAAAACTGTTTTTT.

This rearrangement joins TRBV19 to TRBJ2-6, with 10 bases identical to TRBD1. The V gene end was trimmed by 6 bases and the J gene end by 13 bases; junction bases not matched to a gene: 12. The germline V gene has CDR1 LNHDA and CDR2 SQIVND (reference sequence). This CDR3 is 15 amino acids long. In DNA, the CDR3 is TGTGCCAGTAGCCCTCGGGACAGGGGATTGGGAGTCCTGACTTTC. It translates to CASSPRDRGLGVLTF.

This clone was seen only once. The chain joins TRBV11-3 to TRBJ1-1; TRBD1 matches 7 bases. The CDR3 covers 14 residues. The germline CDR1 and CDR2 sequences are SGHNT and YENEEA. Unmatched junction bases numbered 7, after V lost 5 bases and J lost 4 bases. CDR3 region: CASSPRQGGTEAFF. CDR3 DNA: TGTGCCAGCAGCCCCCGACAGGGCGGCACTGAAGCTTTCTTT.

The chain recombines TRBV9 with TRBJ1-2; D is unclear. V lost 7 bases and J 1 base, leaving 5 bases between the germline ends. This CDR3 is 11 amino acids long. Per the germline V gene, CDR1 is SGDLS and CDR2 is YYNGEE. CDR3 DNA: TGTGCCAGCGAGCTTAACTATGGCTACACCTTC. Its protein is CASELNYGYTF.

The rearrangement joins TRBV29-1 to TRBJ2-7; TRBD1 aligns across 9 bases. The CDR3 length is 14 residues. The ends lost 5 bases at V and 5 bases at J; junction bases unmatched: 10. Germline V lookup: CDR1 SQVTM, CDR2 ANQGSEA. The CDR3 sequence is CSVRGTGTGHEQYF. CDR3 bases: TGCAGCGTTCGGGGGACAGGGACGGGCCACGAGCAGTACTTC.

This chain links TRBV7-9 with TRBJ2-5; D is perhaps TRBD1 or TRBD2 (6 bases each). The germline V and J ends were trimmed by 10 bases and 6 bases, with 24 bases remaining between them. In germline, CDR1 is SEHNR, CDR2 FQNEAQ (reference sequence). The CDR3 spans 15 residues. The CDR3 nucleotides are TGTGCCATCCCCTATTTTGGAGGGGGAGTGAAGACCCAGTACTTC. Translation: CAIPYFGGGVKTQYF.

The rearrangement links TRBV12-5 to TRBJ1-2, with D possibly matching TRBD1 (6 bases). V lost 4 bases and J lost 6, with 12 bases in between. The CDR3 runs to 13 residues. Germline CDR1 is LGHNT and CDR2 is FRNRAP. The CDR3 DNA sequence: TGTGCTAGTGGTTCCCCTGGACAGAATGGCTACACCTTC. It codes for CASGSPGQNGYTF.

The chain has TRBV10-3 and TRBJ1-1, with unresolved D. The V gene lost 11 bases and the J gene lost 0 bases, with 13 bases spanning the gap. The germline V gene has CDR1 ENHRY and CDR2 SYGVKD. This CDR3 has 13 residues. The chain's CDR3 is CAGRKNMNTEAFF. DNA for the CDR3: TGTGCCGGACGCAAAAACATGAACACTGAAGCTTTCTTT.

This clone turned up a few times. Here the CDR3 reads CASSFSRTTAVSYEQYF. CDR3 DNA: TGTGCCAGCAGCTTTTCTCGTACCACGGCGGTCTCCTACGAGCAGTACTTC. The J gene is TRBJ2-7, the V gene TRBV5-5, with no clear D. V was pared by 2 bases and J by 0 bases, with 18 bases between. The CDR3 has 17 amino acids. In germline, CDR1 is SGHKS, CDR2 YYEKEE (reference sequence).

This chain links TRBV12-3 or TRBV12-4 with TRBJ1-1; D is uncertain. V was cut by 3 bases and J by 3 bases, with 8 bases left in between. CDR3 length equals 13 residues. The CDR3: CASSFNGDTEAFF. The CDR3, as DNA: TGTGCCAGCAGTTTTAACGGGGACACTGAAGCTTTCTTT.

J is TRBJ1-2 and V is TRBV3-1 (or the pseudogene TRBV3-2); D possibly corresponds to TRBD1 (6 bases). Deletions cut 0 bases from V and 4 bases from J, with 9 bases between. Germline V CDR1 and CDR2: LGHDT, YNNKEL (reference sequence). The CDR3 has 14 amino acids. CDR3 region: CASSQEARGYGYTF. In nucleotides, the CDR3 is TGTGCCAGCAGCCAAGAAGCCAGGGGCTATGGCTACACCTTC.

The table lists this clone with a count of one. The chain carries TRBV18 and TRBJ2-5; TRBD1 is a possible D gene (6 bases). This CDR3 has 13 residues. Germline V gene sequence: CDR1 KGHSH, CDR2 LQKENI. V was shortened by 4 bases and J by 3 bases, with 9 bases between the two germline ends. The CDR3 reads CASSRGQKETQYF. The CDR3 DNA sequence: TGTGCCAGCTCACGGGGACAAAAAGAGACCCAGTACTTC. Looking up the rest from reference TRBV18 and TRBJ2-5 gives the full variable domain: NAGVMQNPRHLVRRRGQEARLRCSPMKGHSHVYWYRQLPEEGLKFMVYLQKENIIDESGMPKERFSAEFPKEGPSILRIQQVVRGDSAAYFCASSRGQKETQYFGPGTRLLVL.

The chain is built from TRBV28 and TRBJ2-5; 10 bases line up with TRBD2. The CDR3 has 15 residues. In germline, CDR1 is MDHEN, CDR2 SYDVKM. The J segment lost 1 base and the V segment lost 3 bases, leaving 2 bases of the junction unmatched. CDR3 sequence: CASSLASGGQETQYF. In DNA form, the CDR3 reads TGTGCCAGCAGTTTGGCTAGCGGGGGCCAAGAGACCCAGTACTTC.

CDR3: CASSYTDRPYGYTF. The DNA of the CDR3 is TGTGCCAGCAGTTACACGGACAGACCCTATGGCTACACCTTC. The chain joins TRBV6-5 to TRBJ1-2, with D maybe TRBD1 (6 bases). This CDR3 has 14 residues. The germline gives CDR1 MNHEY, CDR2 SVGAGI. V was shortened by 2 bases and J by 4 bases, with 11 bases between the two germline ends.

The chain recombines TRBV20-1 with TRBJ1-6; 8 nucleotides match TRBD1. Germline V CDR1 and CDR2: DFQATT, SNEGSKA (reference sequence). This CDR3 has 14 residues. J gave up 5 bases and V 4 bases, and 4 bases lay outside the gene matches. CDR3 sequence: CSANDRGDNSPLHF. CDR3 bases: TGCAGTGCTAATGACAGGGGTGATAATTCACCCCTCCACTTT.

This sequence joins TRBV6-5 and TRBJ1-5; D remains unclear. CDR1 is MNHEY, CDR2 SVGAGI, per germline. V gave up 6 bases and J gave up 6 bases, with 15 bases separating them. CDR3 size: 14 residues. CDR3 DNA: TGTGCCAGCAGCCGCAGCGAGTCTGGTCAGCCCCAGCATTTT. Its translation: CASSRSESGQPQHF.